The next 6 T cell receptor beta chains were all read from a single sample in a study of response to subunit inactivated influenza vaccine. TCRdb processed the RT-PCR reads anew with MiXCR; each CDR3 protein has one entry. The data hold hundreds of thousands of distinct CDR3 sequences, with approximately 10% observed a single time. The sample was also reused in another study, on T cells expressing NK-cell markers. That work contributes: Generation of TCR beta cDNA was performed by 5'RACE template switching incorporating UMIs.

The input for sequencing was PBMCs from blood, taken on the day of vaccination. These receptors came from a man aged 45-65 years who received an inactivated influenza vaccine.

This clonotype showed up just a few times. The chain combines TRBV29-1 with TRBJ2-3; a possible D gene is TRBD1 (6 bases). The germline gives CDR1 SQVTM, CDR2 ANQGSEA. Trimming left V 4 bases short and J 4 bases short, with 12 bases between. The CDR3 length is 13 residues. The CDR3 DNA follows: TGCAGCGTTGTGCCTCAGGGGCCAGATACGCAGTATTTT. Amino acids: CSVVPQGPDTQYF.

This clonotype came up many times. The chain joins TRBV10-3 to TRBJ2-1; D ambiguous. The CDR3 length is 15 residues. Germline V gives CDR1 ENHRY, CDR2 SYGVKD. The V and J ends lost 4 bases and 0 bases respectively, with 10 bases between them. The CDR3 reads CAISAGRYSYNEQFF. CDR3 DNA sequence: TGTGCCATCAGTGCCGGTCGGTACTCCTACAATGAGCAGTTCTTC.

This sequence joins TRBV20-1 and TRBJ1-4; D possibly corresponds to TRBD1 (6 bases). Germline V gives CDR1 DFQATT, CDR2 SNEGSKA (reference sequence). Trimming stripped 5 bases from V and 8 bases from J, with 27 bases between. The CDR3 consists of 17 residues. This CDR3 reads CSASTWGTRRLGEKLFF. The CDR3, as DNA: TGCAGTGCTTCGACGTGGGGGACACGTCGACTGGGGGAAAAACTGTTTTTT.

This CDR3 reads CAISESSTEAFF. Written as DNA, the CDR3 is TGTGCCATCAGTGAGTCGAGCACTGAAGCTTTCTTT. This chain connects TRBV10-3 to TRBJ1-1; D not certain. CDR1 ENHRY and CDR2 SYGVKD come from the germline V gene. This CDR3 has 12 residues. V lost 0 bases to trimming and J lost 4 bases, with 3 bases between them.

DNA for the CDR3: TGTGCCAGCAGTGTCCGACAGGAGGGCGAGCAGTACTTC. Translated, it gives CASSVRQEGEQYF. The chain is built from TRBV12-3 or TRBV12-4 and TRBJ2-7; either TRBD1 or TRBD2 may supply D (6 bases each). This CDR3 spans 13 amino acids. The V and J ends lost 5 bases and 6 bases respectively, with 14 bases between them.

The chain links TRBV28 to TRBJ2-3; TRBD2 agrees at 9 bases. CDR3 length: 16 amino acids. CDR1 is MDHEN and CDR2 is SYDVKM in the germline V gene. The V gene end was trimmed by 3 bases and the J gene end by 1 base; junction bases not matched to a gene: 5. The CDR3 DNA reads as TGTGCCAGCAGTTTCTTGGTAGCGGGAGGCACAGATACGCAGTATTTT. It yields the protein CASSFLVAGGTDTQYF. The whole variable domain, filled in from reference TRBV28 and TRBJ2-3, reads DVKVTQSSRYLVKRTGEKVFLECVQDMDHENMFWYRQDPGLGLRLIYFSYDVKMKEKGDIPEGYSVSREKKERFSLILESASTNQTSMYLCASSFLVAGGTDTQYFGPGTRLTVL.